What follows are 8 T cell receptor beta chains derived from one specimen sequenced in a study of blood T cells in healthy people across ages (dated by TCRdb to between 2015 and 2016). Libraries were constructed by 5' RACE. Instrument on record: Illumina HiSeq 2500. A second roughly 7 to 11 cycle PCR used a sample-barcoded 5' primer and a J-beta primer mix. Clones were called with MiXCR by TCRdb after fastp trimmed the public reads at Q25, and only in-frame beta chains were retained. Each record represents a unique CDR3 protein, reported with the most common genes and DNA among its rows. The table for this sample lists approximately 1.5 million distinct CDR3 sequences; about 35% of them were counted only once. Around 11% of the sample rests with the top ten. Material: blood. These receptors were collected from a woman aged 25 to 45 in good health.

This chain uses TRBV2 with TRBJ2-7, with D perhaps being TRBD1 or TRBD2 (5 bases each). The germline CDR1 and CDR2 sequences are SNHLY and FYNNEI. The ends were cut back, 10 bases at V and 0 bases at J, with 16 bases in the middle. The CDR3 is made up of 14 amino acids. The CDR3 sequence is CANRPGRSSYEQYF. For the CDR3, the DNA is TGTGCCAACCGTCCGGGACGGAGCTCCTACGAGCAGTACTTC.

The chain links TRBV20-1 to TRBJ2-1; either TRBD1 or TRBD2 may fit D (5 bases each). The CDR3 contains 13 residues. V gave up 3 bases and J gave up 7 bases, with 13 bases separating them. Germline V gives CDR1 DFQATT, CDR2 SNEGSKA (reference sequence). The CDR3 nucleotides read TGCAGTGCTAGCGGGGCCTTCTGGAATGAGCAGTTCTTC. Its protein is CSASGAFWNEQFF.

In DNA, the CDR3 is TGTGCCAGCAGCTTGTCGGGACTACTACAAAATGAGCAGTTCTTC. Translated, it gives CASSLSGLLQNEQFF. V and J are TRBV5-4 and TRBJ2-1; 7 positions match TRBD2. J was trimmed by 7 bases and V by 1 base; bases with no gene match: 8. The germline CDR1 and CDR2 sequences are SGHNT and YYREEE (reference sequence). The CDR3 contains 15 residues. The complete variable domain, with remaining parts taken from reference TRBV5-4 and TRBJ2-1, reads ETGVTQSPTHLIKTRGQQVTLRCSSQSGHNTVSWYQQALGQGPQFIFQYYREEENGRGNFPPRFSGLQFPNYSSELNVNALELDDSALYLCASSLSGLLQNEQFFGPGTRLTVL.

This clonotype was counted many times. The V and J genes are TRBV29-1 and TRBJ2-7; 8 nucleotides match TRBD2. Looked up from germline, CDR1 is SQVTM and CDR2 is ANQGSEA. V was clipped by 3 bases and J by 2 bases; unmatched bases: 12. This CDR3 contains 16 residues. CDR3 protein: CSVDDAGGLGAYEQYF. The CDR3 bases are TGCAGCGTTGACGACGCGGGGGGCCTTGGGGCCTACGAGCAGTACTTC.

J is TRBJ1-5 and V is TRBV4-1; D is uncertain. The germline CDR1 and CDR2 sequences are MGHRA and YSYEKL. V lost 0 bases to trimming and J lost 7 bases, with 16 bases between them. This CDR3 contains 16 residues. The DNA of the CDR3 is TGCGCCAGCAGCCAAGAGGGTCCCGGAAAGGGCCAGCCCCAGCATTTT. Translating gives CASSQEGPGKGQPQHF.

This clonotype was detected a few times. V is TRBV28 and J is TRBJ1-6, with D possibly being TRBD1 (5 bases). CDR1 and CDR2 from the germline V gene are MDHEN and SYDVKM. Trimming cost V 5 bases and J 7 bases, with 12 bases left between them. There are 14 residues in the CDR3. The CDR3 DNA sequence: TGTGCCAGCAGTAGACCGGGACTGAATTCACCCCTCCACTTT. It codes for CASSRPGLNSPLHF.

V and J are TRBV5-1 and TRBJ1-1; tentative D call: TRBD1 (6 bases). Germline V gene lookup returns CDR1 SGHRS and CDR2 YFSETQ. This CDR3 contains 14 residues. Between the trimmed V and J ends, which lost 4 bases and 1 base, there was a span of 11 bases. CDR3 DNA sequence: TGCGCCAGCAGCGCTAACAGGGCGAACACTGAAGCTTTCTTT. It specifies CASSANRANTEAFF.

This clonotype was picked up many times. The gene calls are TRBV5-1 and TRBJ2-2; no firm D call. Germline V CDR1 and CDR2: SGHRS, YFSETQ. V was trimmed by 4 bases and J by 3 bases, leaving 16 bases between them. This CDR3 contains 16 residues. The CDR3 spells CASSGTSMGDTGELFF. The CDR3 coding sequence is TGCGCCAGCAGCGGCACCTCTATGGGCGACACCGGGGAGCTGTTTTTT. The whole variable domain, filled in from reference TRBV5-1 and TRBJ2-2, reads KAGVTQTPRYLIKTRGQQVTLSCSPISGHRSVSWYQQTPGQGLQFLFEYFSETQRNKGNFPGRFSGRQFSNSRSEMNVSTLELGDSALYLCASSGTSMGDTGELFFGEGSRLTVL.